These 21 T cell receptor beta chains were all obtained from the same sample, sequenced in a study of blood T cell repertoires in COVID-19. The repertoire was sequenced with immunoSEQ multiplex PCR; TCRdb's copy has only in-frame clones and lacks some. The profile covers approximately 130,000 clones, with approximately 88% appearing a single time and 6% to 8.5% taken by the ten largest. Sequencing was performed on peripheral blood. The receptors originated from a man aged 50-59 years with acute or convalescent COVID-19.

This chain uses TRBV6-4 with TRBJ2-3, with D possibly being TRBD2 (6 bases). CDR3 length: 14 amino acids. The germline V gene encodes CDR1 MRHNA and CDR2 SNTAGT. Trimming left V 3 bases short and J 2 bases short, with 9 bases between. CDR3 amino acids: CASSELADTDTQYF. DNA of the CDR3: TGTGCCAGCAGTGAATTAGCGGACACAGATACGCAGTATTTT.

The CDR3 DNA sequence: TGTGCCAGCAGCCCCCGGACTGGGGGGTACAATGAGCAGTTCTTC. This translates into CASSPRTGGYNEQFF. The V and J genes are TRBV7-2 and TRBJ2-1; maybe TRBD2 (6 bases). Trimming took 5 bases from V and 4 from J, leaving 15 bases between them. Germline assignment: CDR1 SGHTA and CDR2 FQGNSA. CDR3 length equals 15 residues.

This chain links TRBV6-6 with TRBJ2-1, with 7 bases identical to TRBD2. CDR1 is MNHNY and CDR2 is SVGAGI in the germline V gene (reference sequence). This CDR3 contains 14 residues. V was pared by 4 bases and J by 11 bases, with 11 bases of the junction left unmatched. CDR3 region: CASSSPDSSGKQFF. As DNA, the CDR3 is TGTGCCAGCAGTTCCCCAGACTCTAGCGGCAAGCAGTTCTTC.

The CDR3 here is CSCITGGGGELFF. DNA of the CDR3: TGCAGCTGTATAACGGGAGGTGGCGGGGAGCTGTTTTTT. This chain links TRBV29-1 with TRBJ2-2; 7 nucleotides line up with TRBD2. This CDR3 contains 13 residues. CDR1 SQVTM and CDR2 ANQGSEA come from the germline V gene. The ends lost 8 bases at V and 7 bases at J; junction bases unmatched: 10.

The chain uses TRBV6-2 or TRBV6-3 and TRBJ2-3; D is ambiguous. Germline loops: CDR1 MNHEY, CDR2 SVGEGT. The CDR3 covers 15 residues. V lost 0 bases, J lost 4 bases, and 11 bases lay in between. CDR3 sequence (DNA): TGTGCCAGCAGTTACTCGTTGACTCTTCCAGATACGCAGTATTTT. It translates to CASSYSLTLPDTQYF.

DNA for the CDR3: TGTGCCAGCACTCCGGGACTAGCGGGGGGCGGGACCCAGTACTTC. This encodes CASTPGLAGGGTQYF. This chain links TRBV2 with TRBJ2-5; 15 bases match TRBD2. CDR1 is SNHLY and CDR2 is FYNNEI in the germline V gene. The V segment lost 7 bases and the J segment 7 bases; nucleotides outside the gene matches: 7. The CDR3 loop spans 15 amino acids.

CDR3 sequence reads: CASRTPRSGSYSPSLGEQFF. The DNA for the CDR3 is TGTGCCAGCAGGACCCCAAGGAGCGGGAGTTATTCCCCGTCGTTAGGTGAGCAGTTCTTC. V usage is TRBV2 and J usage is TRBJ2-1; 8 nucleotides match TRBD2. The J segment lost 9 bases and the V segment lost 6 bases, leaving 28 bases of the junction unmatched. The CDR3 extends over 20 amino acids. In germline, CDR1 is SNHLY, CDR2 FYNNEI.

This clone was detected only a few times. J is TRBJ2-2 and V is TRBV5-1, with 11 bases aligning to TRBD2. CDR1 is SGHRS and CDR2 is YFSETQ in the germline V gene. The trim removed 2 bases at V and 3 bases at J, leaving 3 bases unmatched. This CDR3 is built from 16 residues. The CDR3 region is CASSFTSGRDTGELFF. CDR3 DNA sequence: TGCGCCAGCAGCTTTACTAGCGGGAGAGACACCGGGGAGCTGTTTTTT.

This clone showed up just once. The chain has TRBV6-5 and TRBJ2-3, with 13 bases matching TRBD2. Germline CDR1 is MNHEY and CDR2 is SVGAGI. This CDR3 comprises 16 residues. Trimming removed 4 bases from V and 5 bases from J; junction bases left unmatched: 6. The CDR3 bases are TGTGCCAGCAGTTTGACCGGGACTAGCGGGAAAGATACGCAGTATTTT. Its protein is CASSLTGTSGKDTQYF.

The CDR3 nucleotides read TGCGCCAGCAGCTTGGATCTCACAGGTCGGAATGAGCAGTTCTTC. Its protein product is CASSLDLTGRNEQFF. The chain combines TRBV5-1 with TRBJ2-1; a weak D match, TRBD1 (5 bases). The V gene lost 0 bases and the J gene lost 7 bases, with 14 bases spanning the gap. The CDR3 extends over 15 amino acids. Germline V lookup: CDR1 SGHRS, CDR2 YFSETQ.

This CDR3 is CASRGTATDEQFF. For the CDR3, the DNA is TGTGCCAGCAGGGGGACTGCTACTGATGAGCAGTTCTTC. This chain uses TRBV12-3 or TRBV12-4 with TRBJ2-1; a weak D match, TRBD2 (6 bases). V lost 6 bases, J lost 8 bases, and 14 bases lay in between. There are 13 residues in the CDR3.

The V and J genes are TRBV4-1 and TRBJ1-3, with D uncertain. Trimming removed 1 base at V and 4 bases at J, with 5 bases between. CDR3 length: 13 amino acids. Germline V gene data show CDR1 as MGHRA and CDR2 as YSYEKL. The CDR3 coding sequence is TGCGCCAGCAGCCAAGGGCCGGGAAACACCATATATTTT. Protein sequence: CASSQGPGNTIYF.

This clone was seen more than once but under ten times. The V and J genes are TRBV7-9 and TRBJ1-1; D possibly corresponds to TRBD1 (5 bases). CDR1 is SEHNR, CDR2 FQNEAQ, per germline (reference sequence). The CDR3 is made up of 18 amino acids. The germline V and J ends were trimmed by 2 bases and 0 bases, with 19 bases remaining between them. The CDR3 spells CASSLIVFATGMNTEAFF. The CDR3 nucleotides are TGTGCCAGCAGCTTAATCGTTTTCGCAACAGGCATGAACACTGAAGCTTTCTTT.

V gene TRBV30 combines with J gene TRBJ2-3; no definite D call. The CDR3 is 12 residues long. V lost 1 base, J lost 4 bases, and 6 bases lay in between. Germline-derived CDR1 and CDR2 are GTSNPN and SVGIG (reference sequence). As DNA, the CDR3 is TGTGCCTGGAGTGACTTGTCAGATACGCAGTATTTT. This encodes CAWSDLSDTQYF.

In its sample, this clone was seen many times. The chain couples TRBV18 to TRBJ2-7, with TRBD1 matching 9 bases. The germline gives CDR1 KGHSH, CDR2 LQKENI. The V segment lost 2 bases and the J segment 3 bases; nucleotides outside the gene matches: 11. The CDR3 is 17 residues long. The CDR3 DNA follows: TGTGCCAGCTCACCAGGTCTTCCCGGGACAGGGAACTACGAGCAGTACTTC. As protein: CASSPGLPGTGNYEQYF.

The V and J genes are TRBV9 and TRBJ2-7, with D possibly matching TRBD1 (8 bases). V shed 3 bases and J shed 2 bases, with 24 bases lying between them. This CDR3 spans 18 amino acids. The germline V gene encodes CDR1 SGDLS and CDR2 YYNGEE. CDR3 DNA sequence: TGTGCCAGCAGCGGAGGACCTCGGGAGGACAGGGTCACCTACGAGCAGTACTTC. Encoded protein: CASSGGPREDRVTYEQYF.

The chain couples TRBV19 to TRBJ1-3; 7 positions match TRBD1. The CDR3 is made up of 19 amino acids. V was clipped by 5 bases and J by 0 bases; unmatched bases: 16. Germline assignment: CDR1 LNHDA and CDR2 SQIVND (reference sequence). The CDR3 is CASSPSGDSRLSSGNTIYF. The CDR3 DNA reads TGTGCCAGTAGTCCGAGTGGGGACAGTAGACTCAGCTCTGGAAACACCATATATTTT. The whole variable domain, remainder taken from reference TRBV19 and TRBJ1-3, is DGGITQSPKYLFRKEGQNVTLSCEQNLNHDAMYWYRQDPGQGLRLIYYSQIVNDFQKGDIAEGYSVSREKKESFPLTVTSAQKNPTAFYLCASSPSGDSRLSSGNTIYFGEGSWLTVV.

In its sample, this clone was seen once. This chain uses TRBV21-1 with TRBJ2-7; the tabulated D call, TRBD1, remains unverified against the DNA. TRBV21-1 is designated a pseudogene. This CDR3 has 15 amino acids. CDR3 loop: CASSKTTGGSYEQYF. CDR3 in DNA: TGTGCCAGCAGCAAGACGACAGGGGGGTCCTACGAGCAGTACTTC.

This clone showed up just once. V and J are TRBV19 and TRBJ1-5, with a tentative D call TRBD1 (6 bases). The V gene lost 4 bases and the J gene lost 0 bases, with 10 bases spanning the gap. CDR1 and CDR2 (germline): LNHDA, SQIVND (reference sequence). CDR3 length equals 15 residues. The CDR3 loop reads CASSTTGHSNQPQHF. CDR3 DNA: TGTGCCAGTAGTACCACAGGGCATAGCAATCAGCCCCAGCATTTT.

This rearrangement joins TRBV6-5 to TRBJ2-7; tentatively, D is TRBD1 (5 bases). The germline V gene has CDR1 MNHEY and CDR2 SVGAGI. The germline V and J ends were trimmed by 5 bases and 1 base, with 9 bases remaining between them. This CDR3 is 13 amino acids long. CDR3 region: CASSNKGSYEQYF. The CDR3 nucleotides are TGTGCCAGCAGTAACAAGGGGTCCTACGAGCAGTACTTC.

The rearrangement joins TRBV7-2 to TRBJ1-5, with a weak D call TRBD1 (5 bases). The CDR3 contains 13 residues. The germline V gene encodes CDR1 SGHTA and CDR2 FQGNSA. Trimming removed 8 bases at V and 2 bases at J, with 10 bases between. Written as DNA, the CDR3 is TGTGCCAGCGGGGCAAGGGGCAATCAGCCCCAGCATTTT. Translating gives CASGARGNQPQHF.